Presented here are 25 T cell receptor beta chains from one specimen sequenced in a study of cytomegalovirus exposure and HLA in healthy donors. With 60 Vbeta and 13 Jbeta primers, the PCR was carried out. Clones were sequenced by immunoSEQ multiplex PCR, and TCRdb holds only the in-frame ones, with some missing. There are roughly 110,000 clones in the sample; 77% occur only once, and 4.2% lies in the top ten. Input material: PBMCs. The receptor source for this set is a male donor in good health and CMV-seronegative.

This clone has a handful of counts. V is TRBV29-1 and J is TRBJ1-1; tentatively, D is TRBD1 (6 bases). There are 11 residues in the CDR3. V lost 7 bases, J lost 0 bases, and 6 bases lay in between. Germline assignment: CDR1 SQVTM and CDR2 ANQGSEA. CDR3 DNA sequence: TGCAGCGGACAGGTGAACACTGAAGCTTTCTTT. Translating gives CSGQVNTEAFF. Filled out from reference TRBV29-1 and TRBJ1-1, the complete variable domain reads SAVISQKPSRDICQRGTSLTIQCQVDSQVTMMFWYRQQPGQSLTLIATANQGSEATYESGFVIDKFPISRPNLTFSTLTVSNMSPEDSSIYLCSGQVNTEAFFGQGTRLTVV.

V gene TRBV6-1 combines with J gene TRBJ2-2, with no clear D. The V gene's germline CDR1 is MNHNS and CDR2 SASEGT. The germline V and J ends were trimmed by 5 bases and 6 bases, with 10 bases remaining between them. The CDR3 extends over 13 amino acids. Here the CDR3 reads CASSTTIPGELFF. CDR3 bases: TGTGCCAGCAGTACTACTATTCCCGGGGAGCTGTTTTTT.

The V gene is TRBV5-1, the J gene TRBJ2-5; 8 bases agree with TRBD1. Germline CDR1 is SGHRS and CDR2 is YFSETQ. CDR3 size: 14 residues. V was pared by 2 bases and J by 5 bases, with 5 bases of the junction left unmatched. The CDR3 sequence is CASSFGQGSETQYF. CDR3 in DNA: TGCGCCAGCAGCTTCGGACAGGGTAGCGAGACCCAGTACTTC.

A few counts support this clone. The chain links TRBV19 to TRBJ2-3; 8 nucleotides match TRBD2. CDR1 is LNHDA and CDR2 is SQIVND in the germline V gene (reference sequence). J was trimmed by 0 bases and V by 5 bases; bases with no gene match: 7. This CDR3 is built from 16 residues. CDR3 protein: CASSLLLAASTDTQYF. CDR3 DNA: TGTGCCAGTAGTTTGCTACTAGCGGCGAGCACAGATACGCAGTATTTT.

This clone was recorded once. The J gene is TRBJ2-3, the V gene TRBV29-1, with D possibly matching TRBD2 (6 bases). This CDR3 has 13 residues. CDR1 and CDR2 from the germline V gene are SQVTM and ANQGSEA. V lost 7 bases, J lost 5 bases, and 16 bases lay in between. CDR3: CSAARGGGDTQYF. The CDR3 DNA reads as TGCAGCGCGGCGAGGGGAGGAGGAGATACGCAGTATTTT.

The table lists this clone with a few counts. The chain combines TRBV21-1 with TRBJ2-3; TRBD2, the D gene given by the table, was not confirmed from the DNA. TRBV21-1 is termed a pseudogene. This CDR3 is 13 amino acids long. The DNA for the CDR3 is TGTGCCAGGACTAGCGGGAGCACAGATACGCAGTATTTT. The encoded protein is CARTSGSTDTQYF.

The chain joins TRBV2 to TRBJ2-2; TRBD2 matches at 9 bases. CDR1 is SNHLY, CDR2 FYNNEI, per germline. The CDR3 consists of 16 residues. V lost 7 bases to trimming and J lost 3 bases; unmatched junction nucleotides: 9. DNA of the CDR3: TGTGCCAGCATCATGGGGACTAGCTTTGACACCGGGGAGCTGTTTTTT. Translated, it gives CASIMGTSFDTGELFF.

V usage is TRBV29-1 and J usage is TRBJ2-5; 13 bases agree with TRBD2. The end of the DNA fits TRBJ2-7 better, so the J call may be wrong. The germline gives CDR1 SQVTM, CDR2 ANQGSEA. CDR3 length: 18 amino acids. CDR3 coding DNA: TGCAGCGTGCGGACTAGCGGGAGTCGCAGCCTATGGGCCTACGAGCAGTACTTC. The encoded protein is CSVRTSGSRSLWAYEQYF.

The chain has TRBV19 and TRBJ2-1; 9 nucleotides line up with TRBD2. Germline-derived CDR1 and CDR2 are LNHDA and SQIVND (reference sequence). The CDR3 has 19 amino acids. The V segment lost 3 bases and the J segment 2 bases; nucleotides outside the gene matches: 14. CDR3 DNA: TGTGCCAGTAGTATTGGGCTAGCGGGAAGAGTCGGCGCCTACAATGAGCAGTTCTTC. Translation: CASSIGLAGRVGAYNEQFF.

The V and J genes are TRBV9 and TRBJ2-1, with D tentatively TRBD2 (5 bases). The length of the CDR3 is 15 residues. Germline lookup yields CDR1 SGDLS and CDR2 YYNGEE. V lost 0 bases and J 3 bases, leaving 10 bases between the germline ends. Here the CDR3 reads CASSVGGNNYNEQFF. In nucleotides, the CDR3 is TGTGCCAGCAGCGTAGGAGGGAACAACTACAATGAGCAGTTCTTC.

This chain connects TRBV19 to TRBJ1-2; 7 bases are a match to TRBD1. The germline CDR1 and CDR2 sequences are LNHDA and SQIVND (reference sequence). This CDR3 comprises 15 residues. Unmatched junction bases numbered 9, after V lost 7 bases and J lost 1 base. The CDR3 reads CASNYEDRRNYGYTF. DNA of the CDR3: TGTGCCAGTAATTATGAGGACAGGCGTAACTATGGCTACACCTTC.

The rearrangement links TRBV5-1 to TRBJ2-7; D is unresolved. Per the germline V gene, CDR1 is SGHRS and CDR2 is YFSETQ. The CDR3 length is 13 residues. V was cut by 0 bases and J by 3 bases, with 7 bases left in between. CDR3 protein: CASSLAHNYEQYF. The DNA of the CDR3 is TGCGCCAGCAGCTTGGCCCACAACTACGAGCAGTACTTC.

Only one count was recorded for this clone. The chain has TRBV30 and TRBJ2-5, with D perhaps matching TRBD2 (5 bases). TRBJ2-7 explains the end of the DNA better; the J call may be wrong. The length of the CDR3 is 16 residues. Per germline, CDR1 GTSNPN and CDR2 SVGIG (reference sequence). This CDR3 is CAWGRARRQTPYEQYF. CDR3 nucleotides: TGTGCCTGGGGTCGTGCGCGGAGGCAAACACCCTACGAGCAGTACTTC.

This clone was counted a few times. The CDR3 DNA is TGTGCCTGGAGTACAAACTATGGCTACACCTTC. It specifies CAWSTNYGYTF. The V gene is TRBV30, the J gene TRBJ1-2; no clear D gene. The CDR3 length is 11 residues. Germline CDR1 and CDR2: GTSNPN and SVGIG (reference sequence). V was clipped by 2 bases and J by 2 bases, with 3 bases between them.

The chain is built from TRBV19 and TRBJ1-5, with 9 bases matching TRBD1. The germline V gene has CDR1 LNHDA and CDR2 SQIVND (reference sequence). Trimming removed 4 bases from V and 3 bases from J; junction bases left unmatched: 13. This CDR3 has 18 residues. In DNA form, the CDR3 reads TGTGCCAGTAGTAAAATCTCCGGGACAGGGTTTTCCAATCAGCCCCAGCATTTT. This sequence encodes CASSKISGTGFSNQPQHF.

This clone appeared once. The chain joins TRBV29-1 to TRBJ2-4; the D gene is possibly TRBD2 (7 bases). Trimming took off 8 bases at V and 5 bases at J, with 22 bases between the two ends. Germline assignment: CDR1 SQVTM and CDR2 ANQGSEA. The CDR3 is 15 amino acids. The CDR3 DNA follows: TGCAGCTCGTTGGGGGGGGGCAGGGGACAAAACATTCAGTACTTC. Its translation: CSSLGGGRGQNIQYF.

The rearrangement links TRBV5-1 to TRBJ1-1; no definite D call. The length of the CDR3 is 15 residues. Germline V CDR1 and CDR2: SGHRS, YFSETQ. The V gene lost 1 base and the J gene lost 0 bases, with 10 bases spanning the gap. The CDR3 sequence: CASSLMPGMNTEAFF. For the CDR3, the DNA is TGCGCCAGCAGCTTGATGCCAGGTATGAACACTGAAGCTTTCTTT. Supplemented by reference TRBV5-1 and TRBJ1-1, the full variable domain reads KAGVTQTPRYLIKTRGQQVTLSCSPISGHRSVSWYQQTPGQGLQFLFEYFSETQRNKGNFPGRFSGRQFSNSRSEMNVSTLELGDSALYLCASSLMPGMNTEAFFGQGTRLTVV.

The chain joins TRBV5-4 to TRBJ1-1; D remains ambiguous. The germline V gene has CDR1 SGHNT and CDR2 YYREEE (reference sequence). Trimming stripped 4 bases from V and 4 bases from J, with 20 bases between. The CDR3 has 16 amino acids. CDR3 loop: CASSHPARGEGTEAFF. The DNA of the CDR3 is TGTGCCAGCAGCCATCCCGCTCGCGGGGAGGGCACTGAAGCTTTCTTT.

The chain combines TRBV7-6 with TRBJ2-1; 13 bases agree with TRBD2. The CDR3 is 18 amino acids. Germline V gives CDR1 SGHVS, CDR2 FNYEAQ. Trimming cost V 0 bases and J 6 bases; bases outside gene matches: 8. The CDR3 coding sequence is TGTGCCAGCAGCTTAGCCTGGACTAGCGGGAGAGTGAGCAATGAGCAGTTCTTC. Its protein product is CASSLAWTSGRVSNEQFF.

This clone has only a few counts. This chain links TRBV5-1 with TRBJ2-7; D remains unclear. This CDR3 contains 11 residues. V dropped 0 bases and J dropped 6 bases, with 4 bases sitting between them. Per germline, CDR1 SGHRS and CDR2 YFSETQ. In DNA form, the CDR3 reads TGCGCCAGCAGCTTGGGCGGCGAGCAGTACTTC. Protein sequence: CASSLGGEQYF.

The DNA for the CDR3 is TGTGCCAGTAACCCCGGAGCGGCGGATTCACCCCTCCACTTT. As protein: CASNPGAADSPLHF. The chain links TRBV19 to TRBJ1-6; D not certain. Germline V gene sequence: CDR1 LNHDA, CDR2 SQIVND (reference sequence). The CDR3 has 14 residues. The V and J ends lost 7 bases and 8 bases respectively, with 15 bases between them.

The chain combines TRBV4-1 with TRBJ2-7; D not certain. Per germline, CDR1 MGHRA and CDR2 YSYEKL. V dropped 2 bases and J dropped 0 bases, with 8 bases sitting between them. This CDR3 has 14 amino acids. The CDR3 coding sequence is TGCGCCAGCAGCCAACCCCAGGTCTCCTACGAGCAGTACTTC. Amino acid sequence: CASSQPQVSYEQYF.

This rearrangement joins TRBV7-8 to TRBJ1-5; D is uncertain. CDR1 SGHVS and CDR2 FQNEAQ come from the germline V gene. The CDR3 is 13 amino acids. Trimming cost V 5 bases and J 5 bases, with 10 bases left between them. The CDR3, as DNA: TGTGCCAGCAGCCCCCCGGGGTATCAGCCCCAGCATTTT. This encodes CASSPPGYQPQHF.

V and J are TRBV7-9 and TRBJ1-1; 8 bases fit TRBD1. The V segment lost 6 bases and the J segment 1 base; nucleotides outside the gene matches: 4. Germline values: CDR1 SEHNR, CDR2 FQNEAQ (reference sequence). The CDR3 sequence is 14 residues long. For the CDR3, the DNA is TGTGCCAGCAGTACGACAGGGGCGAACACTGAAGCTTTCTTT. Translation gives CASSTTGANTEAFF.

This rearrangement joins TRBV29-1 to TRBJ2-5, with D possibly matching TRBD1 (5 bases). The J call is doubtful: the DNA matches TRBJ2-7 better. The CDR3 loop spans 14 amino acids. Germline CDR1 SQVTM, CDR2 ANQGSEA. In DNA, the CDR3 is TGCAGCGTTGAAGATAGGGCAGGGTTGTACGAGCAGTACTTC. Amino acids: CSVEDRAGLYEQYF.